The rows below give T cell receptor beta chains drawn from one sample of a study of blood T cells in healthy people across ages. MiXCR was run by TCRdb on the 5' RACE reads, yielding one entry per CDR3 protein. In the table there are about 540,000 distinct CDR3 sequences, less than 25% of which are singletons. Another study also made use of these data, one on T cells of mothers and their children.

The sample taken for sequencing was blood. The receptors here all came from a boy aged 5-17 years in good health. The CDR3 runs from the conserved cysteine through the conserved F or W. A D gene is named only where the DNA matches it firmly. Clone size, where shown, is once, few, many, or a class for clones that have expanded.

v_call	j_call	d_call	clone_size	cdr3_aa	cdr3_nt
TRBV4-3	TRBJ1-2	.	once	CASSQDRTALYGYTF	TGCGCCAGCAGCCAAGATAGGACCGCGCTCTATGGCTACACCTTC
TRBV6-5	TRBJ1-3	.	.	CASRQSSGNTLYF	TGTGCCAGCAGACAGAGCTCTGGAAACACCCTATATTTT
TRBV7-8	TRBJ2-5	.	.	CASSLAAAETQYF	TGTGCCAGCAGCTTAGCGGCCGCAGAGACCCAGTACTTC
TRBV12-3/TRBV12-4	TRBJ2-7	TRBD2	.	CASSLGTRPFEQYF	TGTGCCAGCAGTTTAGGGACTAGGCCCTTCGAGCAGTACTTC
TRBV20-1	TRBJ2-7	TRBD2	.	CSARDSGGQSYSYEQYF	TGCAGTGCTAGAGACAGCGGGGGCCAGTCCTACTCCTACGAGCAGTACTTC
TRBV5-1	TRBJ1-4	.	many	CASSEVDGTETF	TGCGCCAGCAGCGAGGTTGATGGGACGGAAACTTTT
TRBV20-1	TRBJ2-7	TRBD1	few	CSAGRDRATYEQYF	TGCAGTGCTGGACGGGACAGGGCAACCTACGAGCAGTACTTC
TRBV20-1	TRBJ2-3	TRBD2	.	CSARVPKGTSGGDTDTQYF	TGCAGTGCTAGAGTCCCTAAGGGGACTAGCGGGGGGGACACAGATACGCAGTATTTT
TRBV29-1	TRBJ2-1	.	few	CSVDDGSSYNEQFF	TGCAGCGTTGATGACGGGAGCTCCTACAATGAGCAGTTCTTC
TRBV4-1	TRBJ2-5	.	.	CASSQGARLMQETQYF	TGCGCCAGCAGCCAAGGGGCCAGGCTCATGCAAGAGACCCAGTACTTC
TRBV2	TRBJ2-4	TRBD1	.	CASRSGTGEPKNIQYF	TGTGCCAGCAGGTCCGGGACAGGGGAGCCCAAAAACATTCAGTACTTC
TRBV6-2/TRBV6-3	TRBJ2-2	.	many	CASSVRDAGELFF	TGTGCCAGCAGCGTACGGGACGCCGGGGAGCTGTTTTTT
TRBV11-1	TRBJ2-5	.	.	CASSDPRSQGGETQYF	TGTGCCAGCAGCGATCCGCGCTCACAAGGGGGGGAGACCCAGTACTTC
TRBV4-2	TRBJ2-7	.	.	CASSQGEVRSEQYF	TGTGCCAGCAGCCAAGGGGAGGTTCGCTCCGAGCAGTACTTC
TRBV20-1	TRBJ2-3	.	few	CSAKDLSTDTQYF	TGCAGTGCTAAGGACTTGAGCACAGATACGCAGTATTTT
TRBV24-1	TRBJ2-1	TRBD2	.	CATSVGTSGYNEQFF	TGTGCCACCAGTGTCGGGACTAGCGGATACAATGAGCAGTTCTTC
TRBV28	TRBJ2-6	TRBD1	.	CASSLWRGPGANVLTF	TGTGCCAGCAGTTTATGGAGGGGGCCTGGGGCCAACGTCCTGACTTTC
TRBV27	TRBJ2-2	.	.	CASSTTGRGGELFF	TGTGCCAGCAGTACGACAGGTCGAGGCGGGGAGCTGTTTTTT
TRBV4-3	TRBJ1-4	.	few	CASSQELTFVRGQNPNEKLFF	TGCGCCAGCAGCCAAGAACTCACGTTCGTCCGAGGACAGAACCCGAATGAAAAACTGTTTTTT
TRBV9	TRBJ1-2	.	.	CASSAQTGSYGYTF	TGTGCCAGCAGCGCCCAGACAGGATCCTATGGCTACACCTTC
TRBV6-6	TRBJ2-5	.	few	CASSYSDARGTQYF	TGTGCCAGCAGTTACTCGGACGCCAGGGGTACCCAGTACTTC
TRBV20-1	TRBJ2-1	.	.	CSARARKGFGNEQFF	TGCAGTGCTAGAGCCAGGAAGGGTTTCGGCAATGAGCAGTTCTTC
TRBV7-2	TRBJ1-4	.	.	CASSPRGRYEKLFF	TGCGCCAGCAGCCCCAGGGGAAGGTACGAAAAACTGTTTTTT
TRBV6-1	TRBJ1-1	.	many	CASSETLNTEAFF	TGTGCCAGCAGTGAAACGCTCAACACTGAAGCTTTCTTT
TRBV28	TRBJ2-5	.	few	CASSASSRFGGSF	TGTGCCAGCAGTGCCTCCAGTCGTTTCGGAGGATCGTTC
TRBV18	TRBJ2-5	.	.	CASSPSTLETQYF	TGTGCCAGCTCACCGTCTACCTTAGAGACCCAGTACTTC
TRBV7-9	TRBJ2-7	TRBD2	few	CASSLAESGRAHEQYF	TGTGCCAGCAGCTTAGCGGAGAGCGGGAGGGCCCACGAGCAGTACTTC
TRBV6-4	TRBJ1-4	.	.	CASSPRALRAGNEELFF	TGTGCCAGCAGTCCTCGTGCGCTGCGGGCAGGGAATGAAGAACTGTTTTTT
TRBV11-1	TRBJ2-4	TRBD1	few	CASSLAVGQGAGGNIQYF	TGTGCCAGCAGCTTAGCTGTGGGACAGGGGGCCGGGGGAAACATTCAGTACTTC
TRBV20-1	TRBJ1-6	.	.	CSAGDKRLVTTYNSPLHF	TGCAGTGCTGGAGATAAAAGGCTTGTTACAACCTATAATTCACCCCTCCACTTT
TRBV20-1	TRBJ1-5	TRBD1	.	CSARDKYRGRGSPQHF	TGCAGTGCTAGAGATAAGTACAGGGGGCGTGGGTCTCCCCAGCATTTT
TRBV14	TRBJ2-1	TRBD1	few	CASSQVWTGGENEQFF	TGTGCCAGCAGCCAAGTCTGGACAGGGGGCGAGAATGAGCAGTTCTTC
TRBV20-1	TRBJ1-1	TRBD1	.	CSARTGPNTEAFF	TGCAGTGCCCGGACAGGTCCAAACACTGAAGCTTTCTTT
TRBV29-1	TRBJ1-6	.	few	CSVGEHLNSPLHF	TGCAGCGTTGGTGAACACCTGAATTCACCCCTCCACTTT
TRBV29-1	TRBJ2-1	.	few	CSTLRVPEQFF	TGCAGCACCCTCCGAGTTCCTGAGCAGTTCTTC
TRBV7-9	TRBJ1-2	.	.	CASSWDGGVYTF	TGTGCCAGCAGCTGGGACGGAGGGGTCTACACCTTC
TRBV6-2/TRBV6-3	TRBJ2-1	TRBD2	.	CASSAGLAGKNEQFF	TGTGCCAGCAGTGCTGGGCTAGCGGGGAAGAATGAGCAGTTCTTC